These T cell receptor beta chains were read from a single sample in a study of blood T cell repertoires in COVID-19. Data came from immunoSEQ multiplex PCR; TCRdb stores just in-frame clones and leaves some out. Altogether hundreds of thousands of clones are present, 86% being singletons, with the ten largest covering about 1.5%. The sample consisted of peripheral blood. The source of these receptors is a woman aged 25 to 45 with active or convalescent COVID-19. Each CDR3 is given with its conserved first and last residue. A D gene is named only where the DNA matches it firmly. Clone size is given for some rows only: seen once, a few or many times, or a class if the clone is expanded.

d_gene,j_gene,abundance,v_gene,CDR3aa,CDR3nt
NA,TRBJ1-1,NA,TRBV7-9,CASSLDGRGMNTEAFF,TGTGCCAGCAGCTTAGACGGGAGGGGTATGAACACTGAAGCTTTCTTT
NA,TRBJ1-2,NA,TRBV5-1,CASSLEGRYGYTF,TGCGCCAGCAGCTTAGAGGGTCGGTATGGCTACACCTTC
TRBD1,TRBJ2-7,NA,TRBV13,CASSPDRGNSYEQYF,TGTGCCAGCAGTCCCGACAGGGGGAACTCCTACGAGCAGTACTTC
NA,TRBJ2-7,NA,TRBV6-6,CASSYSGLPRAGEQYF,TGTGCCAGCAGTTACTCGGGCCTCCCTAGGGCGGGGGAGCAGTACTTC
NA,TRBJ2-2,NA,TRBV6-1,CASSDNLEAYTGELFF,TGTGCCAGCAGTGATAACCTGGAGGCTTACACCGGGGAGCTGTTTTTT
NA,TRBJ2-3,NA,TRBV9,CASSPKSSFTDTQYF,TGTGCCAGCAGCCCAAAGTCGAGTTTCACAGATACGCAGTATTTT
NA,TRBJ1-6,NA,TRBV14,CASSQVINSPLHF,TGTGCCAGCAGCCAAGTCATCAATTCACCCCTCCACTTT
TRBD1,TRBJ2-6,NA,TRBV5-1,CASSVDDRGTSGANVLTF,TGCGCCAGCAGCGTAGACGACAGGGGGACCTCTGGGGCCAACGTCCTGACTTTC
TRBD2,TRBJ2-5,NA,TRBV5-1,CASSSRGGQETQYF,TGCGCCAGCAGCTCTCGGGGGGGTCAAGAGACCCAGTACTTC
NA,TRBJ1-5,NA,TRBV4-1,CASSQEGGHSNQPQHF,TGCGCCAGCAGCCAAGAAGGGGGACACTCCAATCAGCCCCAGCATTTT
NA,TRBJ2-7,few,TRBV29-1,CSVENSYEQYF,TGCAGCGTTGAGAACAGCTACGAGCAGTACTTC
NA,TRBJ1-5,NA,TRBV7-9,CASSLEAEEQPQHF,TGTGCCAGCAGCTTAGAGGCGGAGGAGCAGCCCCAGCATTTT
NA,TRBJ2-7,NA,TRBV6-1,CASSERLPGLNEQYF,TGTGCCAGCAGTGAGCGGCTCCCAGGGCTGAACGAGCAGTACTTC
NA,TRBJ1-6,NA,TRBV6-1,CASSERDRTGSPLHF,TGTGCCAGCAGTGAACGCGACAGAACAGGATCACCCCTCCACTTT
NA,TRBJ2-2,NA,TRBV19,CASSIGESNTGELFF,TGTGCCAGTAGTATCGGAGAGTCGAACACCGGGGAGCTGTTTTTT
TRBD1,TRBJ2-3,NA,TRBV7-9,CASSNGQGKKEGTDTQYF,TGTGCCAGCAGTAATGGACAGGGGAAGAAGGAAGGCACAGATACGCAGTATTTT
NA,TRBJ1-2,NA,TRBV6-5,CASVSFRGYGYTF,TGTGCCAGCGTATCCTTTCGAGGCTATGGCTACACCTTC
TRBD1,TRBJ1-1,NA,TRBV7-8,CASSLFGRTGGSPDTEAFF,TGTGCCAGCAGCTTATTCGGCCGGACAGGGGGCTCCCCTGACACTGAAGCTTTCTTT
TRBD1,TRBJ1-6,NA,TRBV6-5,CASKLGQPNSPLHF,TGTGCCAGCAAGTTGGGACAGCCTAATTCACCCCTCCACTTT
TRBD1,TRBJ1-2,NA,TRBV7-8,CASSLGQGGGYTF,TGTGCCAGCAGCTTAGGTCAGGGGGGCGGCTACACCTTC
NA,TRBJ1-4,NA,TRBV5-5,CASRLGVGNEKLFF,TGTGCCAGCAGGTTAGGGGTGGGGAATGAAAAACTGTTTTTT
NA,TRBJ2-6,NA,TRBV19,CASSIGNGGGGANVLTF,TGTGCCAGTAGTATAGGGAACGGTGGCGGCGGGGCCAACGTCCTGACTTTC
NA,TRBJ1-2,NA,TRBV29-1,CSVGTANYGYTF,TGCAGCGTTGGAACGGCTAACTATGGCTACACCTTC
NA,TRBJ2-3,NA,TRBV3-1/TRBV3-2,CAPVRRQYF,TGTGCCCCTGTCCGTAGGCAGTATTTT
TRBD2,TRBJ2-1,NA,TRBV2,CASSGAGGWNEQFF,TGTGCCAGCAGCGGAGCGGGGGGCTGGAATGAGCAGTTCTTC
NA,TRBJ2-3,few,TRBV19,CASSREHSTDTQYF,TGTGCCAGTAGCCGGGAGCATAGCACAGATACGCAGTATTTT
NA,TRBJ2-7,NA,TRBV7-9,CASSLLVVTGIAYEQYF,TGTGCCAGCAGCTTATTGGTGGTGACAGGAATAGCCTACGAGCAGTACTTC
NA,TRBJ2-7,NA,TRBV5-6,CASSSEGVPISFLEGEQYF,TGTGCCAGCAGTAGTGAGGGGGTTCCAATTAGCTTCCTAGAGGGCGAGCAGTACTTC
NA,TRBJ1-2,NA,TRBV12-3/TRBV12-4,CASSFASTGGYTF,TGTGCCAGCAGTTTTGCTAGCACGGGTGGCTACACCTTC
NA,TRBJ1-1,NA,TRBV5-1,CASNTESGSTEAFF,TGCGCCAGCAACACAGAATCAGGTAGCACTGAAGCTTTCTTT
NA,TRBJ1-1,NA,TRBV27,CASSFVTGGNTEAFF,TGTGCCAGCAGTTTCGTGACCGGAGGGAACACTGAAGCTTTCTTT
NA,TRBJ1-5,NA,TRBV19,CASSIAAVGQPQHF,TGTGCCAGTAGTATAGCTGCGGTTGGCCAGCCCCAGCATTTT
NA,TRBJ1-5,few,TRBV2,CASKGDSGNQPQHF,TGTGCCAGCAAAGGAGACAGTGGCAATCAGCCCCAGCATTTT
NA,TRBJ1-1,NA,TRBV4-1,CATREIKGVKVTEAFF,TGCGCCACCAGGGAGATTAAGGGGGTAAAAGTGACTGAAGCTTTCTTT
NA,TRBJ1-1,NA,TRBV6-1,CASSEFPAGLTEAFF,TGTGCCAGCAGTGAATTCCCTGCAGGCTTAACTGAAGCTTTCTTT
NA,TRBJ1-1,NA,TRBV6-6,CASSYSNGHTEAFF,TGTGCCAGCAGTTACTCGAATGGGCACACTGAAGCTTTCTTT
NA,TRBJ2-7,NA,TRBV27,CASSPGDEQYF,TGTGCCAGCAGCCCCGGGGACGAGCAGTACTTC
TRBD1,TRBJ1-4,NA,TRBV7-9,CASSLGQLVATNEKLFF,TGTGCCAGCAGCTTGGGACAGCTAGTTGCAACTAATGAAAAACTGTTTTTT
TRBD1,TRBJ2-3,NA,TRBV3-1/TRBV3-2,CASSQPAGGGTDTQYF,TGTGCCAGCAGCCAACCCGCAGGGGGAGGCACAGATACGCAGTATTTT
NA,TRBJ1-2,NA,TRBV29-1,CSGTTGFGYTF,TGCAGCGGAACTACAGGGTTTGGCTACACCTTC